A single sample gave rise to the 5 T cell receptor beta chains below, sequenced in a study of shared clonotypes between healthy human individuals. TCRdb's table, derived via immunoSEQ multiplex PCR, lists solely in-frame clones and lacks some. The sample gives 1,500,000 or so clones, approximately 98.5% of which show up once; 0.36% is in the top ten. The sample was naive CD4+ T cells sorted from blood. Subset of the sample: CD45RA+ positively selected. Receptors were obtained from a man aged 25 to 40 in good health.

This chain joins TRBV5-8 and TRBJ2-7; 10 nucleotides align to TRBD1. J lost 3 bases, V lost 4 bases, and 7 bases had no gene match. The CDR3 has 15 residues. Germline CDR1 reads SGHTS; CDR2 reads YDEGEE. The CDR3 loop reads CASSATGTGVYEQYF. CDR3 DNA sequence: TGTGCCAGCAGCGCAACCGGGACAGGGGTCTACGAGCAGTACTTC.

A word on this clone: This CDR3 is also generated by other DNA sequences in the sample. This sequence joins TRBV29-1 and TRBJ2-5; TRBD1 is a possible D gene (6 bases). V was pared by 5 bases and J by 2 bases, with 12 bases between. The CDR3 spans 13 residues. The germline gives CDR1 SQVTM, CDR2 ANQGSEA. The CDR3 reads CSVTDRTQETQYF. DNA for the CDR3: TGCAGCGTTACTGACAGGACTCAAGAGACCCAGTACTTC.

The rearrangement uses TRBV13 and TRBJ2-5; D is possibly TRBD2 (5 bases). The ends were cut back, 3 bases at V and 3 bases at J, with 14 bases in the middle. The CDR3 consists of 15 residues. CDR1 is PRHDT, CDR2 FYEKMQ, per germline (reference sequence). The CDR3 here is CASSFRDGVKETQYF. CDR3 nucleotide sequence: TGTGCCAGCAGCTTTCGGGATGGCGTTAAAGAGACCCAGTACTTC.

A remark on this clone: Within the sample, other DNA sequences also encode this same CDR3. In DNA form, the CDR3 reads TGTGCCAGTAGTATCGGCCAGGGGGGTTACGAGCAGTACTTC. Encoded protein: CASSIGQGGYEQYF. The chain carries TRBV19 and TRBJ2-7; a possible D gene is TRBD1 (7 bases). Looked up from germline, CDR1 is LNHDA and CDR2 is SQIVND (reference sequence). The germline V and J ends were trimmed by 3 bases and 4 bases, with 13 bases remaining between them. The CDR3 extends over 14 amino acids.

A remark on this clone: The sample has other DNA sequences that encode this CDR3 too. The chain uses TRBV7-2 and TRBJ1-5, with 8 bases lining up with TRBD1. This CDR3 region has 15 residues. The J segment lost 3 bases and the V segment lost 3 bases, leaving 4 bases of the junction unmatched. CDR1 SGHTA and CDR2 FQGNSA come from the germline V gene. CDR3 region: CASSLRQGINQPQHF. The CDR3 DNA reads TGTGCCAGCAGCTTGCGACAGGGGATCAATCAGCCCCAGCATTTT. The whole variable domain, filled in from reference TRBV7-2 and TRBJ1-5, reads GAGVSQSPSNKVTEKGKDVELRCDPISGHTALYWYRQSLGQGLEFLIYFQGNSAPDKSGLPSDRFSAERTGGSVSTLTIQRTQQEDSAVYLCASSLRQGINQPQHFGDGTRLSIL.